What follows are 16 T cell receptor beta chains derived from one specimen sequenced in a study of graft-versus-host responses after intestinal transplantation. These receptors' antigens are unknown. Here immunoSEQ multiplex PCR was the method, and the copy in TCRdb shows in-frame clones only, minus some. The sample has 80,000 to 100,000 clones, just under 95% seen once. The sequencing here drew on unstimulated CD8+ T cells sorted from spleen or lymph node cells, taken before transplant. All receptors come from a human donor who was the organ donor for an intestinal transplant.

CDR3 DNA: TGTGCCAGCAGCTTATCAGGACGGAGGGACTACGAGCAGTACTTC. Translated: CASSLSGRRDYEQYF. The J gene is TRBJ2-7, the V gene TRBV13; D is possibly TRBD2 (6 bases). Germline V gives CDR1 PRHDT, CDR2 FYEKMQ (reference sequence). CDR3 size: 15 residues. The V and J ends lost 2 bases and 3 bases respectively, with 14 bases between them.

This chain uses TRBV5-6 with TRBJ1-5; 11 nucleotides match TRBD1. The CDR3 length is 15 residues. The germline V gene encodes CDR1 SGHDT and CDR2 YYEEEE. After removal of 0 bases from V and 6 bases from J, the junction contained 2 bases not matched to a gene. The CDR3, as DNA: TGTGCCAGCAGCTTGGGGACAGGGGGCTTTCAGCCCCAGCATTTT. This translates into CASSLGTGGFQPQHF.

The chain employs TRBV6-1 and TRBJ1-2; no firm D call. Per germline, CDR1 MNHNS and CDR2 SASEGT. The CDR3 has 14 amino acids. The V and J ends lost 5 bases and 4 bases respectively, with 14 bases between them. This CDR3 reads CASSFGGDLYGYTF. The DNA for the CDR3 is TGTGCCAGCAGTTTTGGAGGAGACCTCTATGGCTACACCTTC.

The chain recombines TRBV27 with TRBJ2-7; TRBD2 matches 8 bases. The ends lost 3 bases at V and 7 bases at J; junction bases unmatched: 17. Germline loops: CDR1 MNHEY, CDR2 SMNVEV (reference sequence). CDR3 length equals 17 residues. The CDR3 DNA follows: TGTGCCAGCAGTTTCTTACCCGGGACTAGAGGGGTGGGGGAGCAGTACTTC. It translates to CASSFLPGTRGVGEQYF.

V gene TRBV29-1 combines with J gene TRBJ2-7, with TRBD1 identical over 9 bases. Per the germline V gene, CDR1 is SQVTM and CDR2 is ANQGSEA. This CDR3 has 12 residues. Trimming took 7 bases from V and 7 from J; bases not matched to a gene: 8. In nucleotides, the CDR3 is TGCAGCGCTAGGACAGGGGCAAGTGAGCAGTACTTC. Its translation: CSARTGASEQYF.

CDR3 nucleotide sequence: TGTGCCAGTAGTACCACAGGGGAACCTAGCACAGATACGCAGTATTTT. Protein: CASSTTGEPSTDTQYF. The rearrangement links TRBV19 to TRBJ2-3; 7 bases align to TRBD1. V shed 4 bases, J shed 0 bases, and the junction held 7 bases outside the gene matches. This CDR3 is built from 16 residues. Germline assignment: CDR1 LNHDA and CDR2 SQIVND (reference sequence).

In this sample, this clone turned up a few times. J is TRBJ2-7 and V is TRBV5-6; D may be TRBD1 (6 bases). The CDR3 runs to 12 residues. V lost 0 bases and J lost 6, with 7 bases in between. Germline V gene data show CDR1 as SGHDT and CDR2 as YYEEEE. DNA for the CDR3: TGTGCCAGCAGCTTGGGGACAGCCGAGCAGTACTTC. Translated: CASSLGTAEQYF. Complete variable domain (other parts from reference TRBV5-6 and TRBJ2-7): DAGVTQSPTHLIKTRGQQVTLRCSPKSGHDTVSWYQQALGQGPQFIFQYYEEEERQRGNFPDRFSGHQFPNYSSELNVNALLLGDSALYLCASSLGTAEQYFGPGTRLTVT.

The chain couples TRBV5-6 to TRBJ2-7; 9 bases match TRBD1. Per germline, CDR1 SGHDT and CDR2 YYEEEE. Trimming cost V 4 bases and J 2 bases; bases outside gene matches: 10. The length of the CDR3 is 16 residues. The CDR3 DNA sequence: TGTGCCAGCAGCGAGGAACCGGGACAGGGCGCCTACGAGCAGTACTTC. Residues: CASSEEPGQGAYEQYF.

Here the CDR3 reads CSAETSTEAFF. The CDR3 DNA follows: TGCAGTGCGGAGACCAGCACTGAAGCTTTCTTT. This chain uses TRBV20-1 with TRBJ1-1; unclear D gene. Germline lookup yields CDR1 DFQATT and CDR2 SNEGSKA (reference sequence). Trimming took 6 bases from V and 4 from J, leaving 9 bases between them. The CDR3 totals 11 residues.

The V call is TRBV7-9, the J call TRBJ1-6; no definite D call. V was trimmed by 3 bases and J by 7 bases, leaving 19 bases between them. The CDR3 has 17 amino acids. Per the germline V gene, CDR1 is SEHNR and CDR2 is FQNEAQ (reference sequence). The CDR3 loop is CASSLGPLGSVNSPLHF. CDR3 DNA: TGTGCCAGCAGCTTGGGTCCACTAGGATCTGTGAATTCACCCCTCCACTTT.

The chain uses TRBV6-1 and TRBJ1-4; D possibly corresponds to TRBD1 (5 bases). Germline CDR1 MNHNS, CDR2 SASEGT. The ends were cut back, 0 bases at V and 8 bases at J, with 13 bases in the middle. This CDR3 has 15 residues. CDR3 coding DNA: TGTGCCAGCAGTGAAGCAGCCAGGGTTAACGAAAAACTGTTTTTT. This codes for CASSEAARVNEKLFF.

The chain carries TRBV30 and TRBJ2-1; D possibly corresponds to TRBD2 (6 bases). The germline gives CDR1 GTSNPN, CDR2 SVGIG (reference sequence). The CDR3 is 13 amino acids. Deletions cut 4 bases from V and 7 bases from J, with 14 bases between. DNA of the CDR3: TGTGCCTGGACTCCCGGGAGTAAGAATGAGCAGTTCTTC. Residues: CAWTPGSKNEQFF.

This clone was counted a single time. The chain joins TRBV10-1 to TRBJ2-3, with 9 bases fitting TRBD2. This CDR3 region has 17 residues. Germline CDR1 WNHNN, CDR2 SYGVQD (reference sequence). V lost 6 bases to trimming and J lost 2 bases; unmatched junction nucleotides: 12. The CDR3 bases are TGCGCCAGCAGCCGCGGGCTAGCGGGGCAGTACACAGATACGCAGTATTTT. Amino acid sequence: CASSRGLAGQYTDTQYF.

The chain carries TRBV20-1 and TRBJ2-4; D gene ambiguous. In germline, CDR1 is DFQATT, CDR2 SNEGSKA (reference sequence). Trimming cost V 3 bases and J 14 bases, with 14 bases left between them. This CDR3 region has 11 residues. The CDR3 sequence is CSASTEAFEYF. DNA for the CDR3: TGCAGTGCTAGTACGGAAGCGTTCGAGTACTTC.

The gene calls are TRBV6-5 and TRBJ2-3, with TRBD1 identical over 7 bases. V lost 0 bases and J lost 1; bases outside the gene matches: 4. There are 16 residues in the CDR3. Germline-derived CDR1 and CDR2 are MNHEY and SVGAGI. CDR3: CASSYSSQGGTDTQYF. CDR3 nucleotide sequence: TGTGCCAGCAGTTACTCTTCCCAGGGGGGCACAGATACGCAGTATTTT.

V gene TRBV2 combines with J gene TRBJ1-1; possible D gene TRBD1, 5 bases. The germline CDR1 and CDR2 sequences are SNHLY and FYNNEI. This CDR3 comprises 15 residues. V shed 6 bases and J shed 3 bases, with 17 bases lying between them. CDR3 sequence: CASRSGLMGDTEAFF. In nucleotides, the CDR3 is TGTGCCAGCAGATCGGGACTCATGGGGGACACTGAAGCTTTCTTT.